This TCR beta chain was obtained from a study of glioma-infiltrating T cells after dendritic cell vaccination. Amplification used 60 V beta primers and 13 J beta primers. Produced via immunoSEQ multiplex PCR; TCRdb's table is partial and in-frame only. This sample has around 100,000 clones; 75% to 85% occur once, and the top ten carry about an eighth. Blood PBMC samples: pre-vaccination, two weeks post third vaccination, and at tumor progression. CDR1 and CDR2 (germline): SNHLY, FYNNEI. This CDR3 region has 15 residues. V lost 8 bases and J lost 4; bases outside the gene matches: 11. This sequence joins TRBV2 and TRBJ1-5, with 7 bases matching TRBD1. The sample consisted of blood, taken before dendritic cell vaccination. This TCR derives from a human donor with glioblastoma. CDR3 bases: TGTGCCAGCCGGTTAGGGACAGTCCAAAATCAGCCCCAGCATTTT. As protein: CASRLGTVQNQPQHF.